The rows below give T cell receptor beta chains drawn from one sample of a study of molecular identifiers for immune sequencing clone quantification. TCRdb analysed the PCR reads with MiXCR anew, one entry per CDR3 protein. The table lists some 650,000 distinct CDR3 sequences, 15% to 20% of them singletons. Sample: naive CD8+ T cells from blood, with Jurkat cell RNA spiked in. These receptors all come from a human donor in good health. Some libraries in this study had Jurkat cell RNA spiked in. Each CDR3 is given with its conserved first and last residue. The order of the fields is V gene, clone size, J gene, D gene, CDR3 DNA, CDR3 protein. D genes are given only for firm matches. Some rows mark clone size as missing; the rest say once, few, many or name a class of expanded clone.

>TRBV11-3|few|TRBJ2-7|.
TGTGCCAGCAGCTTAGGTCTGGGGGACCGCGAGCAGTACTTC
CASSLGLGDREQYF
>TRBV5-3|.|TRBJ1-2|.
TGTGCCAGCAGCTCATCAGGCAGGACTTATGGCTACACCTTC
CASSSSGRTYGYTF
>TRBV2|many|TRBJ1-5|.
TGTGCCAGCAGTGTGGGGGGTATAGGCAATCAGCCCCAGCATTTT
CASSVGGIGNQPQHF
>TRBV29-1|many|TRBJ2-3|TRBD1
TGCAGCGTTGCCGGGACAGGGATCTCTTGGACAGATACGCAGTATTTT
CSVAGTGISWTDTQYF
>TRBV5-1|many|TRBJ2-3|.
TGCGCCAGCAGCCCGACCCTAATCTACAAGGGTACGCAGTATTTT
CASSPTLIYKGTQYF
>TRBV7-9|many|TRBJ1-5|.
TGTGCCAGCAGCTCTCAGGGATCGAGCAATCAGCCCCAGCATTTT
CASSSQGSSNQPQHF
>TRBV27|.|TRBJ2-7|.
TGTGCCAACAGTAAGGGGCCAGGCGGTGCCTACGAGCAGTACTTC
CANSKGPGGAYEQYF
>TRBV5-1|many|TRBJ2-2|TRBD1
TGCGCCAGCAGCTTTGTCCAGGGGGTCACCGGGGAGCTGTTTTTT
CASSFVQGVTGELFF
>TRBV12-3/TRBV12-4|many|TRBJ2-1|.
TGTGCCAGCAGTTTAGACCCTTACAGCTCCTACAATGAGCAGTTCTTC
CASSLDPYSSYNEQFF
>TRBV4-3|few|TRBJ2-1|.
TGCGCCAGCAGCCAAGAGACTAGTTACAATGAGCAGTTCTTC
CASSQETSYNEQFF